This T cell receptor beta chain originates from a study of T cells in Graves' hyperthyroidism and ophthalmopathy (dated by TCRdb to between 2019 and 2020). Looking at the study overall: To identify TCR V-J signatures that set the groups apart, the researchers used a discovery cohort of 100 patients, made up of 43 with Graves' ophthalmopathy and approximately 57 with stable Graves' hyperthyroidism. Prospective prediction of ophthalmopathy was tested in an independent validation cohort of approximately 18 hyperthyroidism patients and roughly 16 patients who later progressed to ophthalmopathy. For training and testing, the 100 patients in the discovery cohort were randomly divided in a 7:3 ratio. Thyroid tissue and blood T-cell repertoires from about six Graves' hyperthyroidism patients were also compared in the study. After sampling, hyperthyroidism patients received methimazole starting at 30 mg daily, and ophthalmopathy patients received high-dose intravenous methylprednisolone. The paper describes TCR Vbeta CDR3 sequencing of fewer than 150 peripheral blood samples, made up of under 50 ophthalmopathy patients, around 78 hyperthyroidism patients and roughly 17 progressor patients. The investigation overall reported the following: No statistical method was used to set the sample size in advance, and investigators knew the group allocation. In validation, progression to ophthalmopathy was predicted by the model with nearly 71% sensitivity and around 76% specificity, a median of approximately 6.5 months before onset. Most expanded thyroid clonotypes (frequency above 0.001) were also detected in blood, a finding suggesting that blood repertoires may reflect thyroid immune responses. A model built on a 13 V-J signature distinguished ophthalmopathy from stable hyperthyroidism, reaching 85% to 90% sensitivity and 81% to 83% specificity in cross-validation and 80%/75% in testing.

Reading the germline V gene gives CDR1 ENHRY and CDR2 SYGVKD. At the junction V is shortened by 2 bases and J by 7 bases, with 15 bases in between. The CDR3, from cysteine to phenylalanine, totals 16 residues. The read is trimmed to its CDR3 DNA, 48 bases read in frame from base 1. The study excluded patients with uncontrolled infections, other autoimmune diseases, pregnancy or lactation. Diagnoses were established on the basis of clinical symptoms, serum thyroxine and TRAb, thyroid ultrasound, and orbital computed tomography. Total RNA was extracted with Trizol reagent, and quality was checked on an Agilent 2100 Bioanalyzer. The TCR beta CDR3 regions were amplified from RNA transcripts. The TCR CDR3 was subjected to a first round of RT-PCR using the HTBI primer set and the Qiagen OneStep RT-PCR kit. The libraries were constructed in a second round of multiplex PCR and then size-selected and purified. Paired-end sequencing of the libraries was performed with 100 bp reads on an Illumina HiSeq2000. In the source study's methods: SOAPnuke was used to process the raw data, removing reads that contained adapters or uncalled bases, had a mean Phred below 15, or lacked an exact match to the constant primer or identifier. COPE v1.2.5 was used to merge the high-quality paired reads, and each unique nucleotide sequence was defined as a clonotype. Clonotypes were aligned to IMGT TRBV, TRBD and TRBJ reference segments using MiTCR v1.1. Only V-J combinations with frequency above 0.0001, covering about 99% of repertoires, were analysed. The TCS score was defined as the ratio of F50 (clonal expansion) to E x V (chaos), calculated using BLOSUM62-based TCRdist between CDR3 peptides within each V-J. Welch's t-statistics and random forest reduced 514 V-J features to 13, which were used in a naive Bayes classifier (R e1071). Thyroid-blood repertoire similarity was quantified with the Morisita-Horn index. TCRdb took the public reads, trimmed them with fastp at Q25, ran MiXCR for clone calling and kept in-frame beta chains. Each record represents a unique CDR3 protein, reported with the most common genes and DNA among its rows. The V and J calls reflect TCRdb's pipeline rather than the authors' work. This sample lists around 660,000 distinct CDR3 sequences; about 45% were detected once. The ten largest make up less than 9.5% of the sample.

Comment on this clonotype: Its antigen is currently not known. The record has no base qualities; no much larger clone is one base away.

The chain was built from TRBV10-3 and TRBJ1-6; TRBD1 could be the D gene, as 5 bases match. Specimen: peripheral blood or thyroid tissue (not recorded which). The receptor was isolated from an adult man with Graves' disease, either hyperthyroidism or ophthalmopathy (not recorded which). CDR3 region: CAISEALGGGNSPLHF. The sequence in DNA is TGTGCCATCAGTGAGGCCCTCGGGGGAGGGAATTCACCCCTCCACTTT.